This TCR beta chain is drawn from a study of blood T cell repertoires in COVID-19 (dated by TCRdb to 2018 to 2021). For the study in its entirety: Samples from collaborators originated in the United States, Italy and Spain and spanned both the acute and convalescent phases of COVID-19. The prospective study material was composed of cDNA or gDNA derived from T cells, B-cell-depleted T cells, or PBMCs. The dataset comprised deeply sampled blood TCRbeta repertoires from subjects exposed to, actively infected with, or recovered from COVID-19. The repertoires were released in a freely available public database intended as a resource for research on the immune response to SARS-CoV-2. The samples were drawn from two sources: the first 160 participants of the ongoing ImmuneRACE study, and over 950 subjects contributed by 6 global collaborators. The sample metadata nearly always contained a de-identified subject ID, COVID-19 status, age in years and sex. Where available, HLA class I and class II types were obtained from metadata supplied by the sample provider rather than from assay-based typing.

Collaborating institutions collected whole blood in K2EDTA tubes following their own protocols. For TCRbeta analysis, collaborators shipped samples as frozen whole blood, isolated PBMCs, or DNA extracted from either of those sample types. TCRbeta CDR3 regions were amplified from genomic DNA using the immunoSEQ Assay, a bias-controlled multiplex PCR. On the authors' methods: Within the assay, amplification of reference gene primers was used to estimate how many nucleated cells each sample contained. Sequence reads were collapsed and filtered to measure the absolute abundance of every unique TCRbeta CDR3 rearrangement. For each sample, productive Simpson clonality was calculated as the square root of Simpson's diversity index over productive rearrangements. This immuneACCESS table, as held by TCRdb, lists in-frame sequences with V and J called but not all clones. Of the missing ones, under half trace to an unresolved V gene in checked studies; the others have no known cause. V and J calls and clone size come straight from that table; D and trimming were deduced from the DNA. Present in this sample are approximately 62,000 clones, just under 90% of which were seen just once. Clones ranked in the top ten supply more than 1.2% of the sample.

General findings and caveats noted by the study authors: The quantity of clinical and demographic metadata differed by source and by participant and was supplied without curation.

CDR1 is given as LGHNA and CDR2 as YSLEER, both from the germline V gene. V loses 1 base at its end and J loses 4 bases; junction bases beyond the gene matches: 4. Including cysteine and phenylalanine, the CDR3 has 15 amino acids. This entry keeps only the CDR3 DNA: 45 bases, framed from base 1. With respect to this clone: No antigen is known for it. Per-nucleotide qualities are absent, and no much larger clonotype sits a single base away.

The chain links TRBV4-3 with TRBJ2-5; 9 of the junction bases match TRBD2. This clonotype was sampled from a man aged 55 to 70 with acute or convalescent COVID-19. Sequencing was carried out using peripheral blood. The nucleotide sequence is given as TGCGCCAGCAGCCAAGCCTCGGGACTAGCAGAGACCCAGTACTTC. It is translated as CASSQASGLAETQYF.